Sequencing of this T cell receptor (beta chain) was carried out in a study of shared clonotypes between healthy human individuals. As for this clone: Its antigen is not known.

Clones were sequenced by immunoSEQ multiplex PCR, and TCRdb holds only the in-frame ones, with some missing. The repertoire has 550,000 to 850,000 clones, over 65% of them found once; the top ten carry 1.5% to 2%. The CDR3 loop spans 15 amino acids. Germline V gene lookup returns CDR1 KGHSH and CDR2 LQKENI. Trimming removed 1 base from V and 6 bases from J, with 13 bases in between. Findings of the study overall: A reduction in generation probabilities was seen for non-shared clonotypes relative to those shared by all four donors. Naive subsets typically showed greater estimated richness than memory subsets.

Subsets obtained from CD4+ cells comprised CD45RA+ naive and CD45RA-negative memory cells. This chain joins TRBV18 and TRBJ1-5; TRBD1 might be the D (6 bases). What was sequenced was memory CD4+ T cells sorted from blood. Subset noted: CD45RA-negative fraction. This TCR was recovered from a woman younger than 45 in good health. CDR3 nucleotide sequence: TGTGCCAGCTCACCACAGGGGGAGATCGGTCAGCCCCAGCATTTT. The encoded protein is CASSPQGEIGQPQHF.